A single T cell receptor beta chain is shown here with its context. It lacks a known antigen. No base-level quality is on record; no much larger clone is a single base apart. The data derive from a study of cytomegalovirus exposure and HLA in healthy donors (dated by TCRdb to the late 2010s). Concerning the study at large: An earlier analysis of under 600 of the donors reported 250 to 300 Gb of sequence data and 100 million to 140 million unique TCR beta sequences from about 179 million T cells. Of the roughly 400 genotyped donors, around 81% fell in the genetic ancestry cluster associated with self-reported Caucasian donors. Genome-wide SNP genotypes for about 65% of the 666 donors were used in a later genetic analysis, which treated that subset as a discovery cohort. Roughly 300 gigabases of sequencing data and 70 million to 95 million unique TCR sequences made up an early release that covered fewer than 650 HLA-typed donors. On average, roughly 250,000 unique TCR beta nucleotide sequences were sequenced per donor among more than 350 genotyped donors of the cohort, with roughly 18% of those sequences being non-productive. A later analysis re-analyzed previously published TCR beta repertoires from 666 donors and added high-resolution HLA genotyping to study TCR occurrence patterns. The study used immunosequencing to profile the T cell repertoires of several hundred subjects and linked those repertoires to cytomegalovirus serostatus. In an earlier analysis of 587 of the donors, high-throughput TCR beta sequencing was used to judge whether each TCR beta V gene segment behaved as functional or pseudogenic. Rather than drawing on any new phenotypic data, the later analysis identified candidate immune exposures from TCR beta sequences and the way those sequences occurred across donors. Both class I and class II loci were covered by HLA typing, at four-digit resolution. Donor age, sex, ethnicity and CMV serostatus were compiled alongside the repertoire data. Every discovery cohort repertoire had been produced on one sequencing platform. To predict cytomegalovirus infection status, the study combined high-throughput TCR immunosequencing, statistical association of individual TCRs with disease status, and machine learning. Because of strong linkage in the cohort, five DR-DQ haplotypes were treated as single units for association and clustering. Along with the approximately 700-subject first cohort, a separate validation cohort of around 120 different subjects was used. The study aimed to test whether cataloging public T cell receptors could reveal signatures of past pathogen exposure. The number of donors typed differed by locus, with roughly 629-640 for A, B, C, DRB1 and DQB1, around 500 for DQA1, nearly 610 for DPA1, and approximately 470 for DPB1. Points the paper makes about the study in general: Most TCR sequences were observed very rarely across donors, whereas some public TCRs were present in many individuals. Three of the identified cytomegalovirus-associated TCR beta chains were confirmed in vitro to be specific for cytomegalovirus antigens. In a later analysis, 15,000 to 20,000 TCR beta sequences were associated with specific HLA alleles at a false discovery rate of 0.05. Presence/absence analyses assumed roughly uniform sequencing depth across donors, an assumption that may not hold. Strong co-occurrence of HLA alleles, especially DR and DQ, made assigning TCR associations to individual alleles difficult. The 87-base-pair reads could not distinguish some IMGT-functional V segments, including TRBV6-2 and TRBV6-3, so those segments were excluded. Compared with the roughly 670-donor mean, donors in an Asian-associated ancestry cluster had fewer N-insertions in productive TCRs, according to a later genetic analysis. Linkage disequilibrium might explain the correlated functional status among segregating V segments, but an unknown experimental factor could not be excluded. Broadly in line with IMGT annotations, most TCR beta V segments showed up in productive rearrangements about 87% or about 30% of the time in an earlier analysis of several hundred of the donors. An association between a missense DCLRE1C variant and V-gene and J-gene trimming of TCR beta chains was found in a later genetic analysis and replicated in an independent cohort. The classifier was reported to diagnose cytomegalovirus status with high specificity and sensitivity in both the original and validation cohorts. A cluster of highly shared sequence variants was judged likely to be a technical artifact of the sequencing pipeline. Because some donors lacked HLA typing at each locus, the association tests relied only on the typed subset. About 15 rarely observed V segments, including chromosome 9 orphons, were excluded from the earlier analysis of about 600 of the donors because counts were too low. The study listed approximately 160 TCR beta chains as associated with cytomegalovirus. Only TCR beta chains were sequenced in this cohort, and the absence of alpha or paired-chain data limited detectable features. In a later analysis, the rate of TCR association differed among HLA loci, with DRB1 alleles having the most associated TCRs and HLA-C alleles having the fewest. A further reported finding was that TCR beta sequences accurately predicted the HLA-A and HLA-B alleles for most subjects in the first cohort. The authors suggested that the approach could potentially be generalized to other disease states and immunological phenotypes. In a later analysis, HLA-associated TCR beta chains showed more clonal expansion and lower generation probabilities than non-associated chains that were equally common. The only immune exposure information available for the cohort was CMV serostatus. In a later analysis, several top co-occurrence clusters were reported to appear linked to parvovirus B19, influenza, CMV and Epstein-Barr virus. A later analysis found that most CMV-associated TCR beta chains appeared HLA-restricted, with HLA associations seemingly driven largely by CMV exposure.

Including cysteine and phenylalanine, the CDR3 has 16 amino acids. Of all the DNA, just the CDR3 is kept, 48 bases in frame from base 1. CDR1 LNHDA and CDR2 SQIVND were looked up in the germline V gene (reference sequence). The germline V end is reduced by 6 bases and the J end by 7 bases; junction bases left unmatched: 10. The cohort comprised 710 or so healthy bone marrow donors. Cohort members were all nominally healthy when sampled, although unrecorded immune exposures were likely present. The donor was CMV seronegative and was included in the group of about 350 seronegative cohort members. A peripheral blood sample was collected from each donor, and TCR beta sequencing was performed on peripheral blood mononuclear cells. Genomic DNA extraction from the blood cell samples was performed with the Qiagen DNeasy Blood Extraction Kit. Library construction relied on the immunoSEQ multiplex PCR assay. The multiplex PCR relied on a mix of 60 forward primers for TCR Vbeta segments and 13 reverse primers for TCR Jbeta segments. The CDR3 region of rearranged TCR beta genes was amplified from genomic DNA with a multiplex PCR assay. The amplified TCR beta libraries were sequenced on the Illumina HiSeq System as 87-base-pair reads. The authors processed their data as follows. In a later analysis, some 80 million unique TCR beta chains were counted across the 666 repertoires, and roughly 11 million of these chains were shared by at least two donors. Raw reads were error-corrected and collapsed into unique sequences with a nearest-neighbor algorithm that merged closely related sequences to remove PCR and sequencing errors. To assign V, D and J gene segments, CDR3 sequences were aligned to IMGT reference sequences. Each retained sequence needed at least a six-nucleotide match to both a V gene segment and a J gene segment. Rearrangements were classified as productive when the CDR3 lacked stop codons and remained in frame with V and J, and all other rearrangements were classified as non-productive. Following IMGT convention, CDR3 was defined as the stretch from the second conserved V-encoded cysteine to the conserved J-encoded phenylalanine. The earlier analysis of about 640 of the donors excluded any sequence lacking an unambiguous match to a single V gene segment. In an earlier analysis of about 590 of the donors, a V segment was called functional when productive rearrangements were above 56.7%, and segregating when the standard deviation between donors exceeded 5%. A statistical classification framework was built to diagnose cytomegalovirus status from the catalog of TCR beta chain sequences. A later analysis assigned V and J genes by comparing TCR nucleotide sequences with IMGT/GENE-DB human TR gene sequences. A later analysis assigned CDR3 sequences and most-parsimonious VDJ recombination scenarios with the TCRdist pipeline. In a later analysis, each TCR beta chain was defined by its CDR3 amino acid sequence together with its V-gene family, and reads without a unique V-gene family were excluded. To address suspected cross-contamination and a sequencing artifact, a later analysis removed approximately 600 highly shared, low-generation-probability nucleotide sequences. For each public chain, a later analysis derived a clonal expansion index from normalized ranks of inferred template counts within each repertoire. In a later analysis, generation probabilities were computed using a VDJ recombination model fitted to out-of-frame rearrangements, and the results were checked against IGoR. A later analysis scored TCR-TCR, TCR-HLA and TCR-CMV co-occurrence with hypergeometric tests, applying a repertoire-size bias correction to TCR pairs. In a later analysis, false discovery rates were estimated by permuting HLA or CMV assignments 20 times. A later analysis grouped co-occurring TCRs with DBSCAN, adding TCRdist sequence similarity when clustering within HLA-allele-positive subsets. For co-occurrence clustering, repertoires with fewer than 30,000 or more than 120,000 public chains were excluded, along with five or six repertoires with anomalous nucleotide sharing. The source is immuneACCESS, and TCRdb retained only in-frame sequences with V and J called. Part of the clones is not carried over; for the studies checked, unresolved V genes explain less than half of this, and the remainder is unexplained. V, J and clone size are those of that table, while D and trimming were read from the DNA. The sample yields about 190,000 clones; approximately 81% were counted once. Clones ranked in the top ten supply approximately 3.8% of the sample.

The receptor was isolated from a man between 50 and 59 years old in good health and CMV-seronegative. Sequenced sample: PBMCs. In this chain, TRBV19 is recombined with TRBJ1-5; 12 middle bases align to TRBD1. The CDR3 corresponds to CASSTEGGTGGQPQHF. At the DNA level, the sequence is TGTGCCAGTAGCACTGAGGGGGGGACAGGGGGCCAGCCCCAGCATTTT.